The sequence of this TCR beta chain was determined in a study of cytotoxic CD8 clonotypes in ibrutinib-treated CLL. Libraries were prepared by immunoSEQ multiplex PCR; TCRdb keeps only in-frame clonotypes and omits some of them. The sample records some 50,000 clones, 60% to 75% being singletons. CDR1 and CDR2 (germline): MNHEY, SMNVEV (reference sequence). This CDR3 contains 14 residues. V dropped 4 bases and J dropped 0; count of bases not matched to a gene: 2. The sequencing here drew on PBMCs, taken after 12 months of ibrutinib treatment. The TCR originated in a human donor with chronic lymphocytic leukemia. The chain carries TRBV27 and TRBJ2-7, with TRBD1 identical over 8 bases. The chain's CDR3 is CASSSGQASYEQYF. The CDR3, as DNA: TGTGCCAGCAGTTCGGGACAGGCCTCCTACGAGCAGTACTTC.